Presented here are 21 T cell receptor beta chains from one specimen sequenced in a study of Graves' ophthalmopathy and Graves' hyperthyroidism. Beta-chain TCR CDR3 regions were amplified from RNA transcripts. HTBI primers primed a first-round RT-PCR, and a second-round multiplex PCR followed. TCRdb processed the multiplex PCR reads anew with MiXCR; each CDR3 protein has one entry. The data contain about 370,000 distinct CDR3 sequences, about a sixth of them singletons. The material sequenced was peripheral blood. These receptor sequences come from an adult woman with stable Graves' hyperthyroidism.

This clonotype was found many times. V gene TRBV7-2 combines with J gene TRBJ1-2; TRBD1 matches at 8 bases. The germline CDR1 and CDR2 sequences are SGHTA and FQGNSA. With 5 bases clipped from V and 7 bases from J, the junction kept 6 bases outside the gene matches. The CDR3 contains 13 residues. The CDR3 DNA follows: TGTGCCAGCAGCACGGGGACAGGCGGTGGCTACACCTTC. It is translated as CASSTGTGGGYTF.

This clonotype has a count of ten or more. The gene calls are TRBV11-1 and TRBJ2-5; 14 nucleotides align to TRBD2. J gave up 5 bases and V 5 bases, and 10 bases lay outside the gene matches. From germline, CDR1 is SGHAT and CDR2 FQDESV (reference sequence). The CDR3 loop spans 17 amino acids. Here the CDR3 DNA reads TGTGCCAGCAGCCCTTCCGGGACTAGCGGGAGTGGTGAGACCCAGTACTTC. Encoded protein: CASSPSGTSGSGETQYF. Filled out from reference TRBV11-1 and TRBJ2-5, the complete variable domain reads EAEVAQSPRYKITEKSQAVAFWCDPISGHATLYWYRQILGQGPELLVQFQDESVVDDSQLPKDRFSAERLKGVDSTLKIQPAELGDSAMYLCASSPSGTSGSGETQYFGPGTRLLVL.

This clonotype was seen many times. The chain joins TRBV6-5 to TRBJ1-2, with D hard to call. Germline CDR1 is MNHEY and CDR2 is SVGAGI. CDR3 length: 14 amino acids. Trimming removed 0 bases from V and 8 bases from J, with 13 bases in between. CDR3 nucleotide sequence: TGTGCCAGCAGTTACTCGCGAGGTAGTGGGGGCTACACCTTC. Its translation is CASSYSRGSGGYTF.

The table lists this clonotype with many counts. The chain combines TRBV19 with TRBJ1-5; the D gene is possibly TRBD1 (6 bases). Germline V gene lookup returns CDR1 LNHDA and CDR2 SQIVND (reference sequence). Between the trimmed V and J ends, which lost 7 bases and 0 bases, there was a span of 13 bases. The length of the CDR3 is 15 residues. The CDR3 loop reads CASTGQLHSNQPQHF. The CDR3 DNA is TGTGCCAGTACCGGACAGCTACATAGCAATCAGCCCCAGCATTTT.

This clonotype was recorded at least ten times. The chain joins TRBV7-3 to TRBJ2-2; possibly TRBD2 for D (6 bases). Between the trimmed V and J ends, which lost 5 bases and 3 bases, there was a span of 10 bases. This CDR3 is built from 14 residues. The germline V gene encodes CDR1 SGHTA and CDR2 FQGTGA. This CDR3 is CASSAIADTGELFF. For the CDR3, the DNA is TGTGCCAGCAGCGCCATAGCGGACACCGGGGAGCTGTTTTTT.

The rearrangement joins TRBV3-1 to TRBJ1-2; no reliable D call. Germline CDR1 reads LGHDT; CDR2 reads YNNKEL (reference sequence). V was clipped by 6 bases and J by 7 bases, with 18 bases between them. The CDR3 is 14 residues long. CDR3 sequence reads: CASSPDVQWGGYTF. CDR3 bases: TGTGCCAGCAGTCCCGACGTCCAATGGGGTGGCTACACCTTC.

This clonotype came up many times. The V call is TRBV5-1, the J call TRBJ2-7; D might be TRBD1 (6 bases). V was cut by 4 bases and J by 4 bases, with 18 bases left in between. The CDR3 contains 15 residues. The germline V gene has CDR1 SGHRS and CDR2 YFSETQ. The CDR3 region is CASSSSTGSAYEQYF. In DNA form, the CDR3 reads TGCGCCAGCAGCAGTTCGACAGGATCGGCGTACGAGCAGTACTTC.

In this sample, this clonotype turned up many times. The CDR3: CASSLGDSLLNTEAFF. The CDR3 DNA reads TGCGCCAGCAGCTTAGGGGACAGCCTCTTGAACACTGAAGCTTTCTTT. The chain carries TRBV4-1 and TRBJ1-1; 7 bases map to TRBD1. The germline V gene has CDR1 MGHRA and CDR2 YSYEKL. Trimming took 5 bases from V and 0 from J; bases not matched to a gene: 9. This CDR3 comprises 16 residues.

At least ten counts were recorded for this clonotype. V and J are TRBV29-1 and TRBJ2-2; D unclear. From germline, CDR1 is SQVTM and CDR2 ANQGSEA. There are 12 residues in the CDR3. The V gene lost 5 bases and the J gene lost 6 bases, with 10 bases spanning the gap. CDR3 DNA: TGCAGCGTTCCCGGTCACTCCGGGGAGCTGTTTTTT. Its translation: CSVPGHSGELFF.

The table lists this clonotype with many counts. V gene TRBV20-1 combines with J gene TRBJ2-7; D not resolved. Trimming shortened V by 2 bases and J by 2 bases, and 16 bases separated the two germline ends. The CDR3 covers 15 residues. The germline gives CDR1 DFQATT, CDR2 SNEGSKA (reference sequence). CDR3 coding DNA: TGCAGTGCTAGAAATGGCCGACTCCTGACCTACGAGCAGTACTTC. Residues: CSARNGRLLTYEQYF.

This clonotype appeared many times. The CDR3 is CASSPPQVQETQYF. The CDR3 DNA sequence: TGTGCCAGCTCACCCCCCCAAGTGCAAGAGACCCAGTACTTC. The chain employs TRBV18 and TRBJ2-5; D call uncertain. Germline V gives CDR1 KGHSH, CDR2 LQKENI. The CDR3 runs to 14 residues. The ends were cut back, 3 bases at V and 2 bases at J, with 10 bases in the middle.

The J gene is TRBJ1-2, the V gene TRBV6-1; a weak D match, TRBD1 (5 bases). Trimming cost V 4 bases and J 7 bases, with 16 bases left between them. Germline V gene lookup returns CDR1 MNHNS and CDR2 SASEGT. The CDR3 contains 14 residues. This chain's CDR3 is CASSANTIGAGYTF. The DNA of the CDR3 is TGTGCCAGCAGTGCCAATACGATAGGGGCTGGCTACACCTTC.

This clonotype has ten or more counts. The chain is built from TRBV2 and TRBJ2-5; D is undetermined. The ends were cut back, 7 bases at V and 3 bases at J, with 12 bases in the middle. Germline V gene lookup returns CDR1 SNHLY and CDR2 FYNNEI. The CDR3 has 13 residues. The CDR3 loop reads CASTRSLEETQYF. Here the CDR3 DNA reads TGTGCCAGCACCCGGAGTTTGGAAGAGACCCAGTACTTC.

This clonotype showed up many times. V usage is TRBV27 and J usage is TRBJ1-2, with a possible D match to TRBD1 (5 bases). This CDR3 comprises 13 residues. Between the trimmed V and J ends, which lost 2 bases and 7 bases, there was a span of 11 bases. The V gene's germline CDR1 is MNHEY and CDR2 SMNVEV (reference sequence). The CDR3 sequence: CASSLISGVGYTF. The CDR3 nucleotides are TGTGCCAGCAGTTTAATCTCGGGGGTTGGCTACACCTTC.

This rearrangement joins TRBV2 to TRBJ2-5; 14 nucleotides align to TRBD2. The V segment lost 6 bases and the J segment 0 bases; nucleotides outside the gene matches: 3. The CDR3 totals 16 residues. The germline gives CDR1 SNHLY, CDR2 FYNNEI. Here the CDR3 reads CASRWTSGGYQETQYF. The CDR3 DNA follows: TGTGCCAGCAGATGGACTAGCGGGGGGTACCAAGAGACCCAGTACTTC.

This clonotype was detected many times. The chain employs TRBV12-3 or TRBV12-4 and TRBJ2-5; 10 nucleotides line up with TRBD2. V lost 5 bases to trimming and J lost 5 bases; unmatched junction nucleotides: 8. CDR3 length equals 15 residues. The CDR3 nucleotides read TGTGCCAGCAGTCGAGGGACTAGCGATTTGGAGACCCAGTACTTC. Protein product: CASSRGTSDLETQYF.

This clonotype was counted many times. CDR3 residues: CATSGPAFSYEQYF. The CDR3, as DNA: TGTGCCACCAGCGGACCTGCCTTCTCCTACGAGCAGTACTTC. The chain carries TRBV15 and TRBJ2-7; no definite D call. Trimming took off 5 bases at V and 0 bases at J, with 11 bases between the two ends. The CDR3 loop spans 14 amino acids. Germline V CDR1 and CDR2: LNHNV, YYDKDF (reference sequence).

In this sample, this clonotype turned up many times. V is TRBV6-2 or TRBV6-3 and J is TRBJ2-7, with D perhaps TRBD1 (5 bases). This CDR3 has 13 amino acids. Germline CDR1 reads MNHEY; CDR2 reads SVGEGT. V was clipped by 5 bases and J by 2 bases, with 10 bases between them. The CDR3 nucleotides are TGTGCCAGCAGTAGACAGACCGCCTACGAGCAGTACTTC. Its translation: CASSRQTAYEQYF.

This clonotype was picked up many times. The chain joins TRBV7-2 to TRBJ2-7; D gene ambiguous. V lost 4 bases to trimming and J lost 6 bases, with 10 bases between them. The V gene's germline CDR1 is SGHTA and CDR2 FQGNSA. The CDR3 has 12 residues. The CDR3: CASSSLGPEQYF. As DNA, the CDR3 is TGTGCCAGCAGCTCATTAGGCCCCGAGCAGTACTTC.

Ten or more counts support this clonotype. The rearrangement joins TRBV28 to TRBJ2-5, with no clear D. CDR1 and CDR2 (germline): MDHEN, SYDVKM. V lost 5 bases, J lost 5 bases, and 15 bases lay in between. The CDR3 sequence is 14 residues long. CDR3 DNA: TGTGCCAGCAGTCCCCCCTTAAAGGTGGAGACCCAGTACTTC. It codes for CASSPPLKVETQYF.

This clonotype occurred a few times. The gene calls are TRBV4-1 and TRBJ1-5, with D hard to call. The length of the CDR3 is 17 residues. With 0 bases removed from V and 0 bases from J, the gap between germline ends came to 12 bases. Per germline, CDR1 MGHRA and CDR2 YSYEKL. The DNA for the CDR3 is TGCGCCAGCAGCCAAGAAAGGTTGAGGGATAGCAATCAGCCCCAGCATTTT. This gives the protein CASSQERLRDSNQPQHF.